This T cell receptor beta chain was observed in a study of blood T cell repertoires in COVID-19. The overall study: The study drew acute and convalescent COVID-19 samples from the United States, Italy and Spain. T cells, B-cell-depleted T cells, or PBMCs supplied cDNA or gDNA.

Clones were sequenced by immunoSEQ multiplex PCR, and TCRdb holds only the in-frame ones, with some missing. The sample consists of some 83,000 clones, roughly 80% of them appearing once. This clone was counted a few times. CDR3 length: 15 residues. The V end was cut by 1 base, the J end by 10 bases, with 15 bases between. The germline CDR1 and CDR2 sequences are SGDLS and YYNGEE. This TCR came from a man between 45 and 60 years old with acute or convalescent COVID-19. The sequenced sample consisted of peripheral blood. The V gene is TRBV9, the J gene TRBJ1-6, with D tentatively TRBD1 (5 bases). The CDR3 loop reads CASSVIGGEGSPLHF. Here the CDR3 DNA reads TGTGCCAGCAGCGTAATTGGAGGGGAGGGGTCACCCCTCCACTTT.